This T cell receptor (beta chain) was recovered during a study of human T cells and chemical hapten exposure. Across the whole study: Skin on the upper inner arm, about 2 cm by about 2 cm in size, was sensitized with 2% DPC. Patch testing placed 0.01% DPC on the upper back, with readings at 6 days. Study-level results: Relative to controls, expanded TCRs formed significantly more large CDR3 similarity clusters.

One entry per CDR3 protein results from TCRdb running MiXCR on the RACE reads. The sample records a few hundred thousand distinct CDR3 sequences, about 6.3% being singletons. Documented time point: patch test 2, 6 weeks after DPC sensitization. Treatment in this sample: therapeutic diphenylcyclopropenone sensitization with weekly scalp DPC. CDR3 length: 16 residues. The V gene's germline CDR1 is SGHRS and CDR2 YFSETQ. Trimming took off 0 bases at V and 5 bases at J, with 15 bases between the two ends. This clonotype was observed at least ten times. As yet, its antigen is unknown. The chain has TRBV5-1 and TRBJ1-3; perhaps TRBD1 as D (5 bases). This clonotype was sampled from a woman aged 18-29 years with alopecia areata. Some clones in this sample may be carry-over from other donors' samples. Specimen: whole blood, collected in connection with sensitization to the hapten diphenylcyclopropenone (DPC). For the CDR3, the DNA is TGCGCCAGCAGCTTGGTTGCAGGGACCGGTAGAAACACCATATATTTT. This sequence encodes CASSLVAGTGRNTIYF.